These 32 T cell receptor beta chains originate from one sample sequenced in a study of PD-1 blockade in classical Hodgkin lymphoma. Time point reported: cycle 4 day 1 (C4D1), after 6 weeks of nivolumab. Each patient's relapse followed autologous stem cell transplantation, and brentuximab vedotin exposure varied. TCRdb keeps only in-frame clones here, not all; method: immunoSEQ multiplex PCR. The table shows tens of thousands of clones, with about 85% occurring only once. Material: peripheral blood mononuclear cells (PBMCs), obtained before the fourth cycle of nivolumab. The receptors originated from a human donor with classical Hodgkin lymphoma.

The gene calls are TRBV7-3 and TRBJ2-1; D uncertain. Looked up from germline, CDR1 is SGHTA and CDR2 is FQGTGA. Trimming cost V 5 bases and J 1 base, with 9 bases left between them. The CDR3 runs 14 residues. The CDR3: CASSRTASYNEQFF. The CDR3, as DNA: TGTGCCAGCAGCCGGACGGCATCCTACAATGAGCAGTTCTTC.

The chain has TRBV19 and TRBJ1-2; 7 bases line up with TRBD1. Trimming took 5 bases from V and 6 from J; bases not matched to a gene: 12. The CDR3 is made up of 15 amino acids. CDR1 is LNHDA and CDR2 is SQIVND in the germline V gene (reference sequence). This chain's CDR3 is CASSPTSTGFHGYTF. DNA for the CDR3: TGTGCCAGTAGTCCCACCTCGACAGGGTTTCATGGCTACACCTTC.

The chain combines TRBV28 with TRBJ2-1, with 7 positions matching TRBD1. Germline CDR1 is MDHEN and CDR2 is SYDVKM. The CDR3 extends over 16 amino acids. V gave up 5 bases and J gave up 4 bases; unmatched junction bases: 11. DNA of the CDR3: TGTGCCAGCAGTCCGACCGGGACAGATGGGTACAATGAGCAGTTCTTC. Amino acid sequence: CASSPTGTDGYNEQFF.

The V call is TRBV9, the J call TRBJ2-5; D may be TRBD2 (5 bases). The CDR3 spans 14 residues. Germline V gives CDR1 SGDLS, CDR2 YYNGEE. Trimming shortened V by 0 bases and J by 5 bases, and 11 bases separated the two germline ends. The CDR3 is CASSVGVAYETQYF. The DNA of the CDR3 is TGTGCCAGCAGCGTAGGGGTAGCGTATGAGACCCAGTACTTC.

The chain joins TRBV5-1 to TRBJ2-5, with 8 bases lining up with TRBD2. Per germline, CDR1 SGHRS and CDR2 YFSETQ. The CDR3 is made up of 13 amino acids. J lost 1 base, V lost 5 bases, and 1 base had no gene match. CDR3 residues: CASRTSVQETQYF. CDR3 nucleotides: TGCGCCAGCAGGACTAGCGTCCAAGAGACCCAGTACTTC.

This chain connects TRBV7-9 to TRBJ1-2, with 8 bases identical to TRBD1. There are 13 residues in the CDR3. CDR1 and CDR2 (germline): SEHNR, FQNEAQ (reference sequence). The V gene end was trimmed by 5 bases and the J gene end by 7 bases; junction bases not matched to a gene: 6. The CDR3, as DNA: TGTGCCAGCAGCCCGCGACAGGGGAGTGGCTACACCTTC. Its protein product is CASSPRQGSGYTF.

The CDR3 DNA follows: TGTGCCACCAGCAGAGATAGGGTAGGGGATGAACTGTTTTTT. Its protein product is CATSRDRVGDELFF. The chain recombines TRBV15 with TRBJ1-4, with TRBD1 as a possible D gene (5 bases). CDR1 LNHNV and CDR2 YYDKDF come from the germline V gene (reference sequence). With 0 bases removed from V and 12 bases from J, the gap between germline ends came to 14 bases. This CDR3 has 14 amino acids.

This rearrangement joins TRBV9 to TRBJ2-1; 9 nucleotides agree with TRBD1. V lost 0 bases and J lost 7; bases outside the gene matches: 11. The CDR3 covers 17 residues. Per the germline V gene, CDR1 is SGDLS and CDR2 is YYNGEE. The DNA for the CDR3 is TGTGCCAGCAGCGTAGGATTAGTGGGACAGGGTCGGAATGAGCAGTTCTTC. Amino acids: CASSVGLVGQGRNEQFF.

This sequence joins TRBV28 and TRBJ1-6; D gene ambiguous. Germline assignment: CDR1 MDHEN and CDR2 SYDVKM. Trimming shortened V by 6 bases and J by 5 bases, and 17 bases separated the two germline ends. The CDR3 length is 16 residues. For the CDR3, the DNA is TGTGCCAGCAGCCTAACGAACCTGAACAATAATTCACCCCTCCACTTT. This encodes CASSLTNLNNNSPLHF.

The J gene is TRBJ2-3, the V gene TRBV9; D remains ambiguous. The germline V and J ends were trimmed by 4 bases and 6 bases, with 9 bases remaining between them. The CDR3 loop spans 12 amino acids. The germline V gene encodes CDR1 SGDLS and CDR2 YYNGEE. The CDR3 coding sequence is TGTGCCAGCAGCCCGAACGCGGATACGCAGTATTTT. Translation: CASSPNADTQYF.

The chain has TRBV5-1 and TRBJ1-5; unclear D gene. V was clipped by 5 bases and J by 4 bases, with 16 bases between them. This CDR3 has 15 residues. CDR1 SGHRS and CDR2 YFSETQ come from the germline V gene. CDR3 DNA sequence: TGCGCCAGCAGTCCCGTCCCGGGCGGTAATCAGCCCCAGCATTTT. Translation gives CASSPVPGGNQPQHF.

The V gene is TRBV7-9, the J gene TRBJ1-4, with 10 bases lining up with TRBD1. Germline V gene data show CDR1 as SEHNR and CDR2 as FQNEAQ (reference sequence). V shed 4 bases and J 4 bases; nucleotides not matched to a gene: 0. This CDR3 comprises 14 residues. Here the CDR3 reads CASSWDRGNEKLFF. CDR3 nucleotides: TGTGCCAGCAGCTGGGACAGGGGTAATGAAAAACTGTTTTTT.

The count of this clone is one. Different DNA sequences within this sample yield the same CDR3. The chain links TRBV7-9 to TRBJ1-4; 7 bases fit TRBD1. V dropped 8 bases and J dropped 7; count of bases not matched to a gene: 13. The CDR3 covers 15 residues. CDR1 and CDR2 (germline): SEHNR, FQNEAQ (reference sequence). The CDR3 protein is CASGLRQGISEKLFF. The CDR3 coding sequence is TGTGCCAGCGGATTAAGACAGGGAATAAGTGAAAAACTGTTTTTT.

V is TRBV5-1 and J is TRBJ2-2; no definite D call. The V end lost 0 bases, the J end lost 1 base, and 16 bases lay between the germline ends. The CDR3 is made up of 18 amino acids. CDR1 is SGHRS and CDR2 is YFSETQ in the germline V gene. CDR3 nucleotides: TGCGCCAGCAGCTTGGTTGGAGTTTTGGCCCTGAACACCGGGGAGCTGTTTTTT. The encoded protein is CASSLVGVLALNTGELFF.

DNA of the CDR3: TGTGCCAGCAGTTACTCTCCGGGACAGGGGTATGGCTACACCTTC. Translated, it gives CASSYSPGQGYGYTF. The chain is built from TRBV6-5 and TRBJ1-2; 10 bases are a match to TRBD1. The CDR3 runs to 15 residues. V gave up 0 bases and J gave up 5 bases; unmatched junction bases: 3. The germline gives CDR1 MNHEY, CDR2 SVGAGI.

The chain couples TRBV5-1 to TRBJ1-2; D remains ambiguous. V lost 4 bases and J 4 bases, leaving 17 bases between the germline ends. The CDR3 length is 15 residues. Germline V CDR1 and CDR2: SGHRS, YFSETQ. The CDR3 bases are TGCGCCAGCAGCCCACAAGGCGAGGGTGGCTATGGCTACACCTTC. Amino acid sequence: CASSPQGEGGYGYTF.

The J gene is TRBJ2-7, the V gene TRBV6-6, with D possibly matching TRBD1 (6 bases). There are 12 residues in the CDR3. CDR1 MNHNY and CDR2 SVGAGI come from the germline V gene (reference sequence). Trimming took off 10 bases at V and 1 base at J, with 11 bases between the two ends. The CDR3 protein is CATRTDSYEQYF. CDR3 in DNA: TGTGCCACTCGGACAGATTCCTACGAGCAGTACTTC.

The V call is TRBV9, the J call TRBJ2-1, with a tentative D call TRBD2 (6 bases). Germline assignment: CDR1 SGDLS and CDR2 YYNGEE. Deletions cut 4 bases from V and 7 bases from J, with 18 bases between. This CDR3 spans 15 amino acids. The CDR3 DNA follows: TGTGCCAGCAGCTCGGGACTTCTGTCTGTGAATGAGCAGTTCTTC. It translates to CASSSGLLSVNEQFF. Full variable domain (remainder filled in from reference TRBV9 and TRBJ2-1): DSGVTQTPKHLITATGQRVTLRCSPRSGDLSVYWYQQSLDQGLQFLIQYYNGEERAKGNILERFSAQQFPDLHSELNLSSLELGDSALYFCASSSGLLSVNEQFFGPGTRLTVL.

The J gene is TRBJ1-6, the V gene TRBV11-1; D gene ambiguous. V was clipped by 3 bases and J by 8 bases, with 5 bases between them. CDR1 SGHAT and CDR2 FQDESV come from the germline V gene (reference sequence). The CDR3 loop spans 12 amino acids. The CDR3 DNA reads TGTGCCAGCAGCTTGCCCTATTCACCCCTCCACTTT. Translation gives CASSLPYSPLHF.

In this sample, this clone turned up a few times. DNA of the CDR3: TGTGCCAGCAGTGACTCGAGTGATAATTCACCCCTCCACTTT. This codes for CASSDSSDNSPLHF. The J gene is TRBJ1-6, the V gene TRBV6-4; D gene ambiguous. There are 14 residues in the CDR3. Trimming shortened V by 0 bases and J by 5 bases, and 5 bases separated the two germline ends. Germline CDR1 and CDR2: MRHNA and SNTAGT.

The rearrangement joins TRBV7-8 to TRBJ1-3, with 7 bases that match TRBD1. Germline lookup yields CDR1 SGHVS and CDR2 FQNEAQ. V gave up 7 bases and J gave up 2 bases; unmatched junction bases: 5. This CDR3 is built from 14 residues. CDR3 amino acids: CASTRDRAGNTIYF. The CDR3 DNA sequence: TGTGCCAGCACGCGAGACAGGGCTGGAAACACCATATATTTT.

This clone was counted once. The chain is built from TRBV7-9 and TRBJ2-3, with TRBD2 identical over 8 bases. The V gene end was trimmed by 1 base and the J gene end by 4 bases; junction bases not matched to a gene: 4. The germline V gene encodes CDR1 SEHNR and CDR2 FQNEAQ (reference sequence). The CDR3 extends over 15 amino acids. The DNA of the CDR3 is TGTGCCAGCAGCTTAGACGCGGGGGGTGCAGATACGCAGTATTTT. This encodes CASSLDAGGADTQYF.

The V call is TRBV5-1, the J call TRBJ2-1, with D unclear. Germline assignment: CDR1 SGHRS and CDR2 YFSETQ. V was clipped by 1 base and J by 10 bases, with 9 bases between them. This CDR3 region has 12 residues. The DNA of the CDR3 is TGCGCCAGCAGCTTGTTAGGTGAGGAGCAGTTCTTC. The encoded protein is CASSLLGEEQFF.

This clone appeared a few times. The chain uses TRBV6-5 and TRBJ1-3; the D gene is possibly TRBD1 (6 bases). CDR1 and CDR2 from the germline V gene are MNHEY and SVGAGI. The CDR3 has 14 residues. The ends were cut back, 10 bases at V and 8 bases at J, with 21 bases in the middle. The CDR3 sequence is CATQDSYSGYTIYF. The CDR3 nucleotides read TGTGCCACCCAGGACAGTTACTCTGGGTACACCATATATTTT.

The CDR3 nucleotides are TGTGCCAGCAGCTTAGAAAGGGGGCGGACAGATACGCAGTATTTT. It specifies CASSLERGRTDTQYF. V gene TRBV7-9 combines with J gene TRBJ2-3; TRBD1 matches 7 bases. Germline V gene lookup returns CDR1 SEHNR and CDR2 FQNEAQ (reference sequence). CDR3 size: 15 residues. Trimming took 1 base from V and 3 from J; bases not matched to a gene: 4.

Remarks on this clone: One end of the junction does not line up with germline, which may come from a read error. V gene TRBV5-1 combines with J gene TRBJ1-4; D perhaps matches TRBD1 (5 bases). CDR1 is SGHRS, CDR2 YFSETQ, per germline. The CDR3 extends over 15 amino acids. The CDR3 sequence is CASSLAPGLNEKLLF. Written as DNA, the CDR3 is TGCGCCAGCAGCTTGGCGCCGGGACTAAATGAAAAACTGCTTTTT.

This sequence joins TRBV6-6 and TRBJ2-7, with D possibly TRBD1 on 6 matching bases. Germline-derived CDR1 and CDR2 are MNHNY and SVGAGI (reference sequence). This CDR3 comprises 14 residues. Trimming shortened V by 7 bases and J by 3 bases, and 16 bases separated the two germline ends. The CDR3 sequence: CASISPTGLYEQYF. In nucleotides, the CDR3 is TGTGCCAGCATTTCCCCGACAGGACTCTACGAGCAGTACTTC.

This clone was detected only once. V is TRBV28 and J is TRBJ2-5, with a possible D match to TRBD2 (5 bases). The DNA end is a closer match to TRBJ2-7, so the J assignment may be wrong. Germline V lookup: CDR1 MDHEN, CDR2 SYDVKM. There are 14 residues in the CDR3. The CDR3 coding sequence is TGTGCCAGCAGTCCCCCGGGGTATACCTACGAGCAGTACTTC. Its protein product is CASSPPGYTYEQYF.

The V and J genes are TRBV5-1 and TRBJ2-5; perhaps TRBD1 as D (5 bases). Judging by the DNA end, TRBJ2-7 fits better; the J call may be wrong. The CDR3 runs 12 residues. Germline assignment: CDR1 SGHRS and CDR2 YFSETQ. CDR3 DNA sequence: TGCGCCAGCAGTGGGCAGGGATACGAGCAGTACTTC. It specifies CASSGQGYEQYF.

The genes are TRBV6-6 and TRBJ2-7, with D possibly called TRBD1 or TRBD2 (5 bases each). The V and J ends lost 6 bases and 0 bases respectively, with 15 bases between them. The length of the CDR3 is 15 residues. The germline CDR1 and CDR2 sequences are MNHNY and SVGAGI (reference sequence). CDR3 in DNA: TGTGCCAGCAGCTCCTCCGGGACGGGCTCCTACGAGCAGTACTTC. Encoded protein: CASSSSGTGSYEQYF.

This chain joins TRBV11-1 and TRBJ2-7; TRBD1 matches at 8 bases. Trimming took 5 bases from V and 4 from J; bases not matched to a gene: 7. CDR3 length: 14 amino acids. Germline V gene data show CDR1 as SGHAT and CDR2 as FQDESV (reference sequence). DNA of the CDR3: TGTGCCAGCAGCCCCGACAGGGGAAGGTACGAGCAGTACTTC. This encodes CASSPDRGRYEQYF. Combining the CDR3 with reference TRBV11-1 and TRBJ2-7 gives the whole variable domain EAEVAQSPRYKITEKSQAVAFWCDPISGHATLYWYRQILGQGPELLVQFQDESVVDDSQLPKDRFSAERLKGVDSTLKIQPAELGDSAMYLCASSPDRGRYEQYFGPGTRLTVT.

This clone has just one count. This chain joins TRBV5-1 and TRBJ1-2; 12 bases fit TRBD1. Germline CDR1 is SGHRS and CDR2 is YFSETQ. CDR3 length: 16 residues. V lost 3 bases to trimming and J lost 3 bases; unmatched junction nucleotides: 6. For the CDR3, the DNA is TGCGCCAGCAGCTCATCCGGGACAGGGGGCGACTATGGCTACACCTTC. It is translated as CASSSSGTGGDYGYTF. The complete variable domain, with remaining parts taken from reference TRBV5-1 and TRBJ1-2, reads KAGVTQTPRYLIKTRGQQVTLSCSPISGHRSVSWYQQTPGQGLQFLFEYFSETQRNKGNFPGRFSGRQFSNSRSEMNVSTLELGDSALYLCASSSSGTGGDYGYTFGSGTRLTVV.